The 10 T cell receptor beta chains given below trace back to one sample, sequenced in a study of early T cells in non-severe SARS-CoV-2 infection. One entry per CDR3 protein, called by TCRdb with MiXCR from the 5' RACE reads. The sample shows around 64,000 distinct CDR3 sequences, approximately 12% of them seen only once. The sequenced material came from whole blood. The source of these receptors is an adult who was a healthcare worker with PCR-confirmed SARS-CoV-2 infection or an uninfected control (not recorded which).

This clonotype was seen many times. The chain is built from TRBV6-1 and TRBJ2-3; 8 nucleotides line up with TRBD2. The CDR3 is 15 residues long. Looked up from germline, CDR1 is MNHNS and CDR2 is SASEGT. The J segment lost 3 bases and the V segment lost 1 base, leaving 3 bases of the junction unmatched. In DNA, the CDR3 is TGTGCCAGCAGTGAAGGTAGCGGGGTGACAGATACGCAGTATTTT. It is translated as CASSEGSGVTDTQYF.

This clonotype has a handful of counts. V and J are TRBV7-3 and TRBJ2-1; TRBD2 matches 7 bases. Germline V gene lookup returns CDR1 SGHTA and CDR2 FQGTGA. CDR3 length: 12 residues. Trimming removed 5 bases from V and 12 bases from J; junction bases left unmatched: 7. CDR3 loop: CASSNIAGGQFF. Written as DNA, the CDR3 is TGTGCCAGCAGCAATATAGCGGGCGGGCAGTTCTTC.

This sequence joins TRBV5-1 and TRBJ2-3; no firm D call. The V end was cut by 4 bases, the J end by 0 bases, with 12 bases between. The CDR3 length is 15 residues. Germline V CDR1 and CDR2: SGHRS, YFSETQ. CDR3 DNA: TGCGCCAGCAGCCCATGGAGCCGGAGCACAGATACGCAGTATTTT. Its protein product is CASSPWSRSTDTQYF.

This clonotype was seen a handful of times. The chain links TRBV11-2 to TRBJ2-5; 9 bases are a match to TRBD2. V lost 2 bases and J lost 2; bases outside the gene matches: 6. Per germline, CDR1 SGHAT and CDR2 FQNNGV. The CDR3 extends over 16 amino acids. CDR3 sequence reads: CASSLRSLAGQETQYF. The CDR3 DNA follows: TGTGCCAGCAGCTTAAGATCCCTAGCGGGACAAGAGACCCAGTACTTC.

This clonotype turned up a few times. The V call is TRBV7-8, the J call TRBJ2-7, with TRBD2 matching 9 bases. Trimming removed 1 base from V and 6 bases from J; junction bases left unmatched: 7. The germline V gene encodes CDR1 SGHVS and CDR2 FQNEAQ. CDR3 length: 15 amino acids. The CDR3 region has the DNA TGTGCCAGCAGCTTAGGGCCGACTAGCGGCTTCGAGCAGTACTTC. Protein: CASSLGPTSGFEQYF.

This clonotype has at least ten counts. V and J are TRBV5-1 and TRBJ1-5, with unresolved D. The CDR3 has 12 amino acids. Trimming shortened V by 1 base and J by 7 bases, and 6 bases separated the two germline ends. Germline values: CDR1 SGHRS, CDR2 YFSETQ. CDR3 nucleotides: TGCGCCAGCAGCTTGACTGGGCAGCCCCAGCATTTT. This encodes CASSLTGQPQHF.

There are a few counts of this clonotype. This chain links TRBV21-1 with TRBJ1-6. TRBV21-1 is a documented pseudogene. This CDR3 region has 13 residues. The DNA of the CDR3 is TGTGCCAGCAGCAAAGCCCGGAATTCACCCCTCCACTTT. It is translated as CASSKARNSPLHF.

J is TRBJ1-1 and V is TRBV3-1; 8 bases are shared with TRBD1. The CDR3 is made up of 15 amino acids. Losses at the gene ends were 3 bases for V and 10 bases for J; bases not matched to a gene: 13. The germline gives CDR1 LGHDT, CDR2 YNNKEL (reference sequence). CDR3 bases: TGTGCCAGCAGCCAGGCTAACTGGCAGGGGGCCCGAGCTTTCTTT. It translates to CASSQANWQGARAFF.

This clonotype was recorded at least ten times. This chain links TRBV12-3 or TRBV12-4 with TRBJ1-1; 9 positions match TRBD1. This CDR3 comprises 14 residues. V lost 3 bases and J lost 7; bases outside the gene matches: 6. CDR3 loop: CASSFTGTGLEAFF. Here the CDR3 DNA reads TGTGCCAGCAGTTTTACCGGGACAGGGCTTGAAGCTTTCTTT.

The gene calls are TRBV2 and TRBJ1-5; no firm D call. This CDR3 has 14 amino acids. Trimming took 3 bases from V and 2 from J, leaving 8 bases between them. Germline lookup yields CDR1 SNHLY and CDR2 FYNNEI. CDR3 protein: CASSEGDGNQPQHF. The CDR3 bases are TGTGCCAGCAGTGAGGGAGACGGCAATCAGCCCCAGCATTTT.